The 32 T cell receptor beta chains below come from one sample, sequenced in a study of post-analysis software for immune sequencing data. The study's findings and limits: Four or five TRBV segments were significantly more frequent in patients than in controls. TRBV5-6, TRBV5-1 and TRBV20-1 were among these segments.

What these receptors recognize is not known. Prepared TCR beta cDNA libraries contained unique molecular identifiers. In TCRdb, the PCR reads were re-called with MiXCR into one record per CDR3 protein. The sample holds approximately 660,000 distinct CDR3 sequences, 55% to 60% seen once. The sequenced sample consisted of blood. The receptors come from a girl under 10 years old with multiple sclerosis.

The chain joins TRBV14 to TRBJ2-1; TRBD1 agrees at 11 bases. CDR1 is SGHDN and CDR2 is FVKESK in the germline V gene. The CDR3 consists of 15 residues. V shed 5 bases, J shed 9 bases, and the junction held 9 bases outside the gene matches. CDR3 loop: CASSRTGGTLAEQFF. As DNA, the CDR3 is TGTGCCAGCAGCAGGACAGGGGGCACGCTGGCTGAGCAGTTCTTC.

This rearrangement joins TRBV29-1 to TRBJ2-2, with no clear D. The germline V gene encodes CDR1 SQVTM and CDR2 ANQGSEA. This CDR3 contains 12 residues. Deletions cut 7 bases from V and 6 bases from J, with 12 bases between. CDR3 residues: CSACDLAGELFF. The CDR3 nucleotides are TGCAGCGCTTGCGACCTGGCCGGGGAGCTGTTTTTT.

CDR3 protein: CASSLVGTNVGETQYF. The CDR3 DNA is TGCGCCAGCAGCTTGGTAGGGACAAACGTGGGGGAGACCCAGTACTTC. The chain links TRBV5-1 to TRBJ2-5; possibly TRBD1 for D (6 bases). The CDR3 totals 16 residues. Germline V lookup: CDR1 SGHRS, CDR2 YFSETQ. V was shortened by 0 bases and J by 5 bases, with 17 bases between the two germline ends.

A word on this clonotype: A much larger clone differs from this one at a single base, so this may be a read error. V usage is TRBV7-2 and J usage is TRBJ2-3; D remains unclear. The V end lost 6 bases, the J end lost 2 bases, and 3 bases lay between the germline ends. This CDR3 has 11 amino acids. Germline V lookup: CDR1 SGHTA, CDR2 FQGNSA. The CDR3 nucleotides read TGTGCCAGCAGGGTCACAGATACGCAGTATTTT. It codes for CASRVTDTQYF. Drawing the rest from reference TRBV7-2 and TRBJ2-3, the complete variable domain is GAGVSQSPSNKVTEKGKDVELRCDPISGHTALYWYRQSLGQGLEFLIYFQGNSAPDKSGLPSDRFSAERTGGSVSTLTIQRTQQEDSAVYLCASRVTDTQYFGPGTRLTVL.

This chain uses TRBV11-2 with TRBJ2-5, with D perhaps matching TRBD1 or TRBD2 (5 bases each). The last part of the DNA fits TRBJ2-7 better; the J call may be wrong. The CDR3 extends over 15 amino acids. The V gene's germline CDR1 is SGHAT and CDR2 FQNNGV. This chain's CDR3 is CASSLDRGSIYEQYF. Here the CDR3 DNA reads TGTGCCAGCAGCTTGGATCGGGGCAGCATCTACGAGCAGTACTTC.

The chain employs TRBV6-5 and TRBJ2-1; 13 bases agree with TRBD2. Per the germline V gene, CDR1 is MNHEY and CDR2 is SVGAGI. The CDR3 is made up of 16 amino acids. J lost 6 bases, V lost 6 bases, and 8 bases had no gene match. The CDR3 is CASSDGLAGEVNEQFF. CDR3 bases: TGTGCCAGCAGCGACGGACTAGCGGGAGAGGTCAATGAGCAGTTCTTC.

CDR3 nucleotide sequence: TGTGCCAGCAGTGTCCGGGACCTCTCTTCCAATGAGCAGTTCTTC. Its translation is CASSVRDLSSNEQFF. The chain couples TRBV6-1 to TRBJ2-1; D might be TRBD1 or TRBD2, each matching 5 bases. This CDR3 region has 15 residues. Looked up from germline, CDR1 is MNHNS and CDR2 is SASEGT. The V gene lost 4 bases and the J gene lost 6 bases, with 16 bases spanning the gap.

The rearrangement joins TRBV20-1 to TRBJ2-7; D perhaps matches TRBD1 (6 bases). With the DNA end fitting TRBJ2-5 better, the J assignment may be wrong. The CDR3 sequence is 14 residues long. From germline, CDR1 is DFQATT and CDR2 SNEGSKA (reference sequence). The CDR3 protein is CSARDLGRGETQYF. CDR3 nucleotides: TGCAGTGCTAGAGATCTGGGCAGGGGAGAGACCCAGTACTTC.

This clonotype has more than one count but fewer than ten. V usage is TRBV20-1 and J usage is TRBJ2-3, with unresolved D. The CDR3 is 10 residues long. With 5 bases removed from V and 4 bases from J, the gap between germline ends came to 4 bases. CDR1 and CDR2 (germline): DFQATT, SNEGSKA (reference sequence). CDR3 protein: CSAYADTQYF. The CDR3 nucleotides read TGCAGTGCTTACGCAGATACGCAGTATTTT.

This clonotype was observed a handful of times. The chain recombines TRBV20-1 with TRBJ2-7; D possibly corresponds to TRBD1 (5 bases). This CDR3 is built from 14 residues. Germline V gene lookup returns CDR1 DFQATT and CDR2 SNEGSKA (reference sequence). The V gene lost 0 bases and the J gene lost 3 bases, with 12 bases spanning the gap. CDR3 sequence (DNA): TGCAGTGCTAGAGATTTCAGGGCCGGCTACGAGCAGTACTTC. This translates into CSARDFRAGYEQYF.

This clonotype has just a few counts. The chain is built from TRBV11-2 and TRBJ2-1, with 7 bases that match TRBD2. The junction had 12 bases not matched to a gene; V was cut back by 3 bases and J by 7 bases. The CDR3 extends over 16 amino acids. Germline CDR1 SGHAT, CDR2 FQNNGV. CDR3: CASSFIPGEGTNEQFF. DNA of the CDR3: TGTGCCAGCAGCTTTATTCCCGGGGAGGGAACGAATGAGCAGTTCTTC.

This clonotype has more than one count but fewer than ten. The V call is TRBV7-9, the J call TRBJ2-7, with 7 bases matching TRBD1. Looked up from germline, CDR1 is SEHNR and CDR2 is FQNEAQ (reference sequence). This CDR3 has 14 amino acids. The V and J ends lost 3 bases and 4 bases, in that order; junction bases with no gene match: 6. CDR3 protein: CASSFGTVRYEQYF. CDR3 nucleotide sequence: TGTGCCAGCAGCTTCGGGACAGTTCGGTACGAGCAGTACTTC. Combining the CDR3 with reference TRBV7-9 and TRBJ2-7 gives the whole variable domain DTGVSQNPRHKITKRGQNVTFRCDPISEHNRLYWYRQTLGQGPEFLTYFQNEAQLEKSRLLSDRFSAERPKGSFSTLEIQRTEQGDSAMYLCASSFGTVRYEQYFGPGTRLTVT.

V gene TRBV5-6 combines with J gene TRBJ2-1; 7 bases match TRBD2. CDR3 length: 17 residues. J lost 7 bases, V lost 3 bases, and 16 bases had no gene match. Germline assignment: CDR1 SGHDT and CDR2 YYEEEE. In DNA, the CDR3 is TGTGCCAGCAGCTCATCCGGGGCCCCGGGAGGCAGAAATGAGCAGTTCTTC. Translation gives CASSSSGAPGGRNEQFF.

The chain joins TRBV27 to TRBJ2-3; 7 nucleotides agree with TRBD2. The V gene end was trimmed by 4 bases and the J gene end by 4 bases; junction bases not matched to a gene: 14. The germline V gene encodes CDR1 MNHEY and CDR2 SMNVEV (reference sequence). CDR3 length: 17 amino acids. CDR3: CASSSLYGGSEADTQYF. CDR3 in DNA: TGTGCCAGCAGTTCCCTCTATGGCGGGAGTGAAGCAGATACGCAGTATTTT.

The CDR3 sequence is CSVPPGLAGERTDTQYF. CDR3 DNA sequence: TGCAGTGTTCCCCCCGGACTAGCGGGAGAGAGGACAGATACGCAGTATTTT. This rearrangement joins TRBV20-1 to TRBJ2-3, with TRBD2 matching over 13 bases. Germline V gene data show CDR1 as DFQATT and CDR2 as SNEGSKA (reference sequence). The junction had 13 bases not matched to a gene; V was cut back by 7 bases and J by 3 bases. The CDR3 loop spans 17 amino acids.

Note on this clonotype: A read error may produce the germline difference seen at one junction end. This sequence joins TRBV5-1 and TRBJ2-3, with TRBD2 matching over 13 bases. The CDR3 totals 18 residues. The germline CDR1 and CDR2 sequences are SGHRS and YFSETQ. DNA for the CDR3: TGCGCCAGCAGCTTGGGACTAGCGGGAGGTCTAAGCACAGATATGCAGTATTTT. This translates into CASSLGLAGGLSTDMQYF.

The rearrangement links TRBV5-1 to TRBJ2-1; TRBD2 agrees at 9 bases. The CDR3 contains 16 residues. The germline gives CDR1 SGHRS, CDR2 YFSETQ. V dropped 2 bases and J dropped 6; count of bases not matched to a gene: 9. The CDR3 here is CASSFRRGRAVNEQFF. DNA of the CDR3: TGCGCCAGCAGCTTTCGGCGCGGGAGGGCCGTCAATGAGCAGTTCTTC.

There are a few counts of this clonotype. CDR3 residues: CASSQGMWGVDQPQHF. CDR3 sequence (DNA): TGTGCCAGCAGCCAAGGGATGTGGGGGGTGGATCAGCCCCAGCATTTT. This chain connects TRBV4-2 to TRBJ1-5, with a weak D call TRBD1 (5 bases). CDR1 and CDR2 (germline): LGHNA, YNFKEQ. The CDR3 contains 16 residues. Trimming pared 1 base from V and 5 bases from J, leaving 15 bases between.

The rearrangement joins TRBV7-2 to TRBJ2-3; D unclear. The CDR3 is 13 residues long. With 3 bases removed from V and 9 bases from J, the gap between germline ends came to 13 bases. The germline V gene encodes CDR1 SGHTA and CDR2 FQGNSA. CDR3 in DNA: TGTGCCAGCAGCTTTTTAACTATCGAAACGCAGTATTTT. Protein sequence: CASSFLTIETQYF.

The chain recombines TRBV20-1 with TRBJ2-7; D unresolved. This CDR3 spans 12 amino acids. With 6 bases removed from V and 0 bases from J, the gap between germline ends came to 9 bases. The germline V gene encodes CDR1 DFQATT and CDR2 SNEGSKA (reference sequence). Written as DNA, the CDR3 is TGCAGTGCCCTTCCGGACTCCTACGAGCAGTACTTC. Translating gives CSALPDSYEQYF.

The gene calls are TRBV7-2 and TRBJ1-6; the D is unclear. The germline V gene encodes CDR1 SGHTA and CDR2 FQGNSA. There are 13 residues in the CDR3. V lost 4 bases, J lost 8 bases, and 9 bases lay in between. The CDR3 protein is CASSYRRDSPLHF. CDR3 bases: TGTGCCAGCAGCTACCGACGCGATTCACCCCTCCACTTT.

The chain uses TRBV29-1 and TRBJ2-1; D ambiguous. Germline lookup yields CDR1 SQVTM and CDR2 ANQGSEA. This CDR3 region has 10 residues. V lost 7 bases and J 8 bases, leaving 9 bases between the germline ends. The CDR3 protein is CSERTDEQFF. As DNA, the CDR3 is TGCAGCGAGAGGACCGATGAGCAGTTCTTC.

This chain joins TRBV20-1 and TRBJ2-5, with D possibly being TRBD1 (6 bases). Germline CDR1 and CDR2: DFQATT and SNEGSKA (reference sequence). This CDR3 has 13 residues. V lost 6 bases, J lost 5 bases, and 16 bases lay in between. DNA for the CDR3: TGCAGTGCCCCCGCGGACAGACCGGAGACCCAGTACTTC. This codes for CSAPADRPETQYF.

The genes are TRBV29-1 and TRBJ2-5, with D possibly being TRBD2 (5 bases). The CDR3 extends over 12 amino acids. Between the trimmed V and J ends, which lost 7 bases and 11 bases, there was a span of 20 bases. CDR1 and CDR2 (germline): SQVTM, ANQGSEA. CDR3 protein: CSATPDLGEQYF. The CDR3 DNA follows: TGCAGCGCAACCCCAGATCTTGGGGAGCAGTACTTC.

The genes are TRBV3-1 and TRBJ1-1, with 7 bases that match TRBD1. J was trimmed by 5 bases and V by 3 bases; bases with no gene match: 6. Per germline, CDR1 LGHDT and CDR2 YNNKEL (reference sequence). The CDR3 covers 14 residues. This CDR3 reads CASSHETGSTEAFF. The CDR3 DNA reads as TGTGCCAGCAGCCACGAGACAGGGAGTACTGAAGCTTTCTTT.

In its sample, this clonotype was seen a few times. This chain joins TRBV12-3 or TRBV12-4 and TRBJ2-3, with no clear D. This CDR3 contains 13 residues. Trimming removed 7 bases from V and 2 bases from J, with 10 bases in between. The CDR3: CASIAQATDTQYF. The CDR3, as DNA: TGTGCCAGCATCGCCCAGGCCACAGATACGCAGTATTTT.

The chain carries TRBV7-2 and TRBJ1-5; possibly TRBD1 for D (5 bases). The CDR3 spans 15 residues. The germline gives CDR1 SGHTA, CDR2 FQGNSA. Trimming took off 5 bases at V and 4 bases at J, with 15 bases between the two ends. The CDR3 DNA follows: TGTGCCAGCAGCCCGGGACGATCGCAGAATCAGCCCCAGCATTTT. It translates to CASSPGRSQNQPQHF.

CDR3 residues: CASSLVADSSYGYTF. The CDR3, as DNA: TGTGCCAGCAGCTTAGTAGCGGACAGCTCTTATGGCTACACCTTC. V usage is TRBV7-9 and J usage is TRBJ1-2, with D possibly being TRBD1 (6 bases). The CDR3 runs 15 residues. Trimming cost V 1 base and J 5 bases, with 14 bases left between them. Germline lookup yields CDR1 SEHNR and CDR2 FQNEAQ (reference sequence).

V and J are TRBV6-4 and TRBJ1-4, with TRBD1 identical over 10 bases. CDR3 size: 14 residues. CDR1 is MRHNA and CDR2 is SNTAGT in the germline V gene. V trimming: 10 bases; J trimming: 8 bases; junction bases outside the gene matches: 10. The CDR3 DNA follows: TGTGCCATCTACCCGGGACAGGGGAACGAAAAACTGTTTTTT. Amino acids: CAIYPGQGNEKLFF.

V gene TRBV7-2 combines with J gene TRBJ2-4; TRBD2 aligns across 8 bases. Germline V gene sequence: CDR1 SGHTA, CDR2 FQGNSA. CDR3 length: 15 amino acids. V shed 0 bases, J shed 6 bases, and the junction held 4 bases outside the gene matches. CDR3 DNA: TGTGCCAGCAGCTTAGCGGACGGGAGGGGAAACATTCAGTACTTC. It codes for CASSLADGRGNIQYF.

The CDR3 loop reads CASSLAGAENIQYF. The CDR3 DNA reads TGTGCCAGCAGCTTGGCGGGGGCTGAAAACATTCAGTACTTC. The chain joins TRBV5-6 to TRBJ2-7; tentatively, D is TRBD1 or TRBD2 (6 bases each). TRBJ2-4 matches the DNA end more closely, so the J call is doubtful. This CDR3 has 14 amino acids. Per germline, CDR1 SGHDT and CDR2 YYEEEE.

CDR3 nucleotide sequence: TGTGCCAGCAGTGGGGAGGGAGCGGGGGTCTACAATGAGCAGTTCTTC. Translation gives CASSGEGAGVYNEQFF. The rearrangement joins TRBV12-3 or TRBV12-4 to TRBJ2-1, with 8 bases lining up with TRBD2. The CDR3 consists of 16 residues. J gave up 3 bases and V 5 bases, and 9 bases lay outside the gene matches.